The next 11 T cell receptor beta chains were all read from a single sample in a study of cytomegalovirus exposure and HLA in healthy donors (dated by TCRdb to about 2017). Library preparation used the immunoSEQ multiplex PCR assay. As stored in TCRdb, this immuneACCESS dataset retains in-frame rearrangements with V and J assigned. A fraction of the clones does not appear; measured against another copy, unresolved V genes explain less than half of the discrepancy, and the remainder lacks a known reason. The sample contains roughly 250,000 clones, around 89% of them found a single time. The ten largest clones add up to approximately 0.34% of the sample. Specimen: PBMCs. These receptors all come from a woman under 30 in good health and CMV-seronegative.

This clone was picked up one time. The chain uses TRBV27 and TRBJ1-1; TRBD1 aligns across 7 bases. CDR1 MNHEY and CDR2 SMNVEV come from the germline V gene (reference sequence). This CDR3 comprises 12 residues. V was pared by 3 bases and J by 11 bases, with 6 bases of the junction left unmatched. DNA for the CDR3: TGTGCCAGCAGTTTGGCAGGGGGTCGTGCTTTCTTT. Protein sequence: CASSLAGGRAFF.

The CDR3 sequence is CATSRSFTDTQYF. In nucleotides, the CDR3 is TGTGCCACCAGCAGATCTTTCACAGATACGCAGTATTTT. The rearrangement uses TRBV15 and TRBJ2-3; D is undetermined. From germline, CDR1 is LNHNV and CDR2 YYDKDF (reference sequence). The CDR3 loop spans 13 amino acids. V was pared by 2 bases and J by 2 bases, with 5 bases between.

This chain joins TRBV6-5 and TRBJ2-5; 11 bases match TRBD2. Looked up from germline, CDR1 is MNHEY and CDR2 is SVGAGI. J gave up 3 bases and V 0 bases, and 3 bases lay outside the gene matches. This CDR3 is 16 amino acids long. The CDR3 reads CASSYSSGGAKETQYF. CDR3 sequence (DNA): TGTGCCAGCAGTTACTCTAGCGGGGGGGCCAAAGAGACCCAGTACTTC.

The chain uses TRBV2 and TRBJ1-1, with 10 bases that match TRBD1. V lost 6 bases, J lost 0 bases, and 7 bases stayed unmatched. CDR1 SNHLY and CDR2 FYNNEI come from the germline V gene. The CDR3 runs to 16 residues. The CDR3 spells CASSTGQGVMNTEAFF. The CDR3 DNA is TGTGCCAGCAGCACCGGACAGGGGGTAATGAACACTGAAGCTTTCTTT.

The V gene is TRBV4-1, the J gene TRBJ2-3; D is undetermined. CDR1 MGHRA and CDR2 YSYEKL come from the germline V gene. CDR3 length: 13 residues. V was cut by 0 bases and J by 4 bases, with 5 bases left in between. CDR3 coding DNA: TGCGCCAGCAGCCAAGATTCGTCAGATACGCAGTATTTT. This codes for CASSQDSSDTQYF.

CDR3 in DNA: TGTGCCAGCAGCTTAACCGGGTCCTCGTCCCCCAATGAGCAGTTCTTC. Amino acid sequence: CASSLTGSSSPNEQFF. The chain links TRBV7-3 to TRBJ2-1, with D uncertain. In germline, CDR1 is SGHTA, CDR2 FQGTGA. The CDR3 is 16 amino acids. Trimming removed 0 bases from V and 6 bases from J, with 15 bases in between.

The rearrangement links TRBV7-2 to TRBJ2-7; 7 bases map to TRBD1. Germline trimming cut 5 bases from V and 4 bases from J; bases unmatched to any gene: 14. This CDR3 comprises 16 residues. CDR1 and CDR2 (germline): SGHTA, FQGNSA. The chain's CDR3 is CASSPLPLDRLYEQYF. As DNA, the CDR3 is TGTGCCAGCAGCCCCCTCCCTTTGGACAGGCTTTACGAGCAGTACTTC. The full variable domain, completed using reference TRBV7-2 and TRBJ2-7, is GAGVSQSPSNKVTEKGKDVELRCDPISGHTALYWYRQSLGQGLEFLIYFQGNSAPDKSGLPSDRFSAERTGGSVSTLTIQRTQQEDSAVYLCASSPLPLDRLYEQYFGPGTRLTVT.

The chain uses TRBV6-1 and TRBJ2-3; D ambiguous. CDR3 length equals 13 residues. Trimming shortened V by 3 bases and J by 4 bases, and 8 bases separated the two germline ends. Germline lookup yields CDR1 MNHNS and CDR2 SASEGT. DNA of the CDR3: TGTGCCAGCAGTGACAGGTTTTCAGATACGCAGTATTTT. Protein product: CASSDRFSDTQYF.

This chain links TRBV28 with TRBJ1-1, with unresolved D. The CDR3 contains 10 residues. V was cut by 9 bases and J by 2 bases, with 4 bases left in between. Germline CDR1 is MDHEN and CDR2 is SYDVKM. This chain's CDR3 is CASINTEAFF. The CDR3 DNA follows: TGTGCCAGTATAAACACTGAAGCTTTCTTT.

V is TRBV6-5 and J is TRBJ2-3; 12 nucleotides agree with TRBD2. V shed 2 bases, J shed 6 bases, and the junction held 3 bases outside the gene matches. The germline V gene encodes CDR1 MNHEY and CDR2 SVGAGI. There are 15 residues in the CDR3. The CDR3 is CASSYGTSGLDTQYF. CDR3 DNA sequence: TGTGCCAGCAGTTACGGGACTAGCGGGTTGGATACGCAGTATTTT.

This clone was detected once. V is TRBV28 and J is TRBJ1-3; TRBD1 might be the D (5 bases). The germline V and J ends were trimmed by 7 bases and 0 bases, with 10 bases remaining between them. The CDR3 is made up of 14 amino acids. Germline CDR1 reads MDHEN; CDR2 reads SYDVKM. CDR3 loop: CASNHGGSGNTIYF. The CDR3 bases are TGTGCCAGCAACCACGGGGGCTCTGGAAACACCATATATTTT.